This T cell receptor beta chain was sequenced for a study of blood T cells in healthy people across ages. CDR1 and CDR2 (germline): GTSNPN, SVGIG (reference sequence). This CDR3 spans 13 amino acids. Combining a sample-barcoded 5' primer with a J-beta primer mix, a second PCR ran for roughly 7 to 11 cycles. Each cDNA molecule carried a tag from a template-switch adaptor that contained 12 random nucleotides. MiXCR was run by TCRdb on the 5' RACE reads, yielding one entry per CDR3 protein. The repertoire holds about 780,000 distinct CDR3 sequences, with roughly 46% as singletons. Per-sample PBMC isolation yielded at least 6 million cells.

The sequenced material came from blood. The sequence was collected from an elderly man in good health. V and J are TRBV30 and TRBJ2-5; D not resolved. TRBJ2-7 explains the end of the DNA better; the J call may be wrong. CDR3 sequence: CAWSSYSPYEQYF. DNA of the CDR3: TGTGCCTGGAGTAGTTACAGTCCCTACGAGCAGTACTTC.